The 26 T cell receptor beta chains listed next were all sequenced from one sample in a study of CD8+ T cells in alopecia areata. Extraction and reverse transcription of RNA yielded cDNA as the sequencing template. The repertoire was sequenced with immunoSEQ multiplex PCR; TCRdb's copy has only in-frame clones and lacks some. The table lists 150,000 to 200,000 clones, 50% to 60% of them singletons. Material: CD4+ T cells sorted from blood, obtained at week 0. The receptors were gathered from a human donor with alopecia areata.

V gene TRBV6-5 combines with J gene TRBJ2-3; D not resolved. Germline loops: CDR1 MNHEY, CDR2 SVGAGI. V was pared by 6 bases and J by 1 base, with 14 bases between. This CDR3 has 15 amino acids. The chain's CDR3 is CASRADGVGTDTQYF. CDR3 DNA: TGTGCCAGCAGGGCCGATGGCGTGGGCACAGATACGCAGTATTTT.

J is TRBJ2-3 and V is TRBV29-1, with TRBD2 matching over 13 bases. This CDR3 is 15 amino acids long. Germline trimming cut 4 bases from V and 5 bases from J; bases unmatched to any gene: 6. Germline V lookup: CDR1 SQVTM, CDR2 ANQGSEA. The CDR3 spells CSVGTSGGAGDTQYF. As DNA, the CDR3 is TGCAGCGTTGGAACTAGCGGGGGGGCGGGAGATACGCAGTATTTT.

This clone was found a few times. The genes are TRBV30 and TRBJ1-5; tentatively, D is TRBD1 (5 bases). Germline V gene lookup returns CDR1 GTSNPN and CDR2 SVGIG (reference sequence). The CDR3 loop spans 14 amino acids. Between the trimmed V and J ends, which lost 0 bases and 5 bases, there was a span of 11 bases. CDR3 region: CAWSVGPRDQPQHF. CDR3 bases: TGTGCCTGGAGTGTGGGGCCCAGGGATCAGCCCCAGCATTTT. Based on the CDR3 plus reference TRBV30 and TRBJ1-5, the full variable domain is SQTIHQWPATLVQPVGSPLSLECTVEGTSNPNLYWYRQAAGRGLQLLFYSVGIGQISSEVPQNLSASRPQDRQFILSSKKLLLSDSGFYLCAWSVGPRDQPQHFGDGTRLSIL.

The chain links TRBV27 to TRBJ1-5; 11 bases are a match to TRBD1. Trimming at V came to 5 bases and at J to 6 bases, leaving 6 bases not matched to a gene. Per germline, CDR1 MNHEY and CDR2 SMNVEV (reference sequence). The CDR3 loop spans 15 amino acids. The DNA of the CDR3 is TGTGCCAGCAGTCCTTCGGACAGGGGGCTTCAGCCCCAGCATTTT. Translation gives CASSPSDRGLQPQHF.

This clone was counted once. CDR3 in amino acids: CAISEPPGTGESGEQYF. Here the CDR3 DNA reads TGTGCCATCAGTGAGCCTCCAGGGACAGGCGAGTCGGGGGAGCAGTACTTC. The chain combines TRBV10-3 with TRBJ2-7; TRBD1 aligns across 8 bases. This CDR3 comprises 17 residues. V trimming: 2 bases; J trimming: 7 bases; junction bases outside the gene matches: 16. Germline values: CDR1 ENHRY, CDR2 SYGVKD.

This sequence joins TRBV29-1 and TRBJ2-7; maybe TRBD2 (7 bases). V lost 6 bases, J lost 2 bases, and 14 bases lay in between. This CDR3 has 13 residues. Germline assignment: CDR1 SQVTM and CDR2 ANQGSEA. In nucleotides, the CDR3 is TGCAGCGTGGGAGGGGCAGGGGCCTACGAGCAGTACTTC. Translated: CSVGGAGAYEQYF.

V gene TRBV9 combines with J gene TRBJ1-2; D ambiguous. CDR3 length equals 15 residues. The V gene lost 0 bases and the J gene lost 2 bases, with 11 bases spanning the gap. Per germline, CDR1 SGDLS and CDR2 YYNGEE. This CDR3 reads CASSVEVLANYGYTF. The CDR3 nucleotides are TGTGCCAGCAGCGTAGAGGTGCTCGCAAACTATGGCTACACCTTC.

The chain is built from TRBV5-4 and TRBJ2-7, with TRBD2 matching over 8 bases. The germline V gene encodes CDR1 SGHNT and CDR2 YYREEE (reference sequence). CDR3 size: 14 residues. V dropped 4 bases and J dropped 2; count of bases not matched to a gene: 5. The CDR3 here is CASSPREGTYEQYF. The CDR3 bases are TGTGCCAGCAGCCCCCGGGAGGGAACCTACGAGCAGTACTTC.

The V and J genes are TRBV25-1 and TRBJ2-5, with D perhaps matching TRBD1 or TRBD2 (5 bases each). Germline V gene lookup returns CDR1 MGHDK and CDR2 SYGVNS. The V end was cut by 7 bases, the J end by 1 base, with 13 bases between. The CDR3 contains 14 residues. The CDR3: CASTHWDLQETQYF. CDR3 sequence (DNA): TGTGCCAGCACTCATTGGGACCTCCAAGAGACCCAGTACTTC. Supplemented by reference TRBV25-1 and TRBJ2-5, the full variable domain reads EADIYQTPRYLVIGTGKKITLECSQTMGHDKMYWYQQDPGMELHLIHYSYGVNSTEKGDLSSESTVSRIRTEHFPLTLESARPSHTSQYLCASTHWDLQETQYFGPGTRLLVL.

This chain links TRBV4-3 with TRBJ1-4; 7 bases match TRBD1. Trimming at V came to 3 bases and at J to 5 bases, leaving 3 bases not matched to a gene. CDR3 length: 14 amino acids. Germline V gene sequence: CDR1 LGHNA, CDR2 YSLEER. The CDR3 loop reads CASSQDRLNEKLFF. CDR3 coding DNA: TGCGCCAGCAGCCAGGACAGGCTAAATGAAAAACTGTTTTTT.

The chain employs TRBV29-1 and TRBJ2-1, with D unclear. Germline CDR1 reads SQVTM; CDR2 reads ANQGSEA. CDR3 length: 13 amino acids. Between the trimmed V and J ends, which lost 7 bases and 5 bases, there was a span of 15 bases. CDR3 in amino acids: CSAPATSDNEQFF. The CDR3 nucleotides read TGCAGCGCCCCGGCAACATCTGACAATGAGCAGTTCTTC.

This sequence joins TRBV20-1 and TRBJ2-7, with 7 bases matching TRBD1. With 5 bases clipped from V and 5 bases from J, the junction kept 3 bases outside the gene matches. The CDR3 is 11 residues long. CDR1 is DFQATT and CDR2 is SNEGSKA in the germline V gene (reference sequence). The CDR3 spells CSAYRGNEQYF. As DNA, the CDR3 is TGCAGTGCTTACAGGGGAAACGAGCAGTACTTC.

The V call is TRBV4-1, the J call TRBJ2-2; 8 nucleotides line up with TRBD1. CDR1 and CDR2 (germline): MGHRA, YSYEKL. The trim removed 1 base at V and 0 bases at J, leaving 4 bases unmatched. The CDR3 extends over 17 amino acids. CDR3 DNA: TGCGCCAGCAGCCAAGCGACAGGGGTCGCGAACACCGGGGAGCTGTTTTTT. Protein product: CASSQATGVANTGELFF.

The J gene is TRBJ2-7, the V gene TRBV7-9, with D tentatively TRBD1 (6 bases). With 7 bases removed from V and 4 bases from J, the gap between germline ends came to 17 bases. The CDR3 length is 14 residues. In germline, CDR1 is SEHNR, CDR2 FQNEAQ (reference sequence). CDR3 nucleotide sequence: TGTGCCAGCACCCCAATCAGGGGAACATACGAGCAGTACTTC. Amino acid sequence: CASTPIRGTYEQYF.

This clone turned up a few times. The chain carries TRBV19 and TRBJ2-3, with TRBD2 identical over 8 bases. CDR1 is LNHDA and CDR2 is SQIVND in the germline V gene (reference sequence). The CDR3 is made up of 15 amino acids. Trimming cost V 10 bases and J 4 bases; bases outside gene matches: 13. The CDR3 DNA is TGTGCCACGCGACTATCGGGACTAGGCGCAGATACGCAGTATTTT. It yields the protein CATRLSGLGADTQYF. The variable domain in full, with the rest retrieved from reference TRBV19 and TRBJ2-3, is DGGITQSPKYLFRKEGQNVTLSCEQNLNHDAMYWYRQDPGQGLRLIYYSQIVNDFQKGDIAEGYSVSREKKESFPLTVTSAQKNPTAFYLCATRLSGLGADTQYFGPGTRLTVL.

This chain joins TRBV5-6 and TRBJ1-2; D perhaps matches TRBD1 (6 bases). The CDR3 runs to 16 residues. From germline, CDR1 is SGHDT and CDR2 YYEEEE. V lost 2 bases to trimming and J lost 3 bases, with 17 bases between them. CDR3 sequence (DNA): TGTGCCAGCAGCTTACCCCAGGGAGGGGGGGACTATGGCTACACCTTC. Protein product: CASSLPQGGGDYGYTF. Using reference TRBV5-6 and TRBJ1-2 for the parts outside the CDR3, the full variable domain is DAGVTQSPTHLIKTRGQQVTLRCSPKSGHDTVSWYQQALGQGPQFIFQYYEEEERQRGNFPDRFSGHQFPNYSSELNVNALLLGDSALYLCASSLPQGGGDYGYTFGSGTRLTVV.

The chain links TRBV29-1 to TRBJ2-1, with 7 bases matching TRBD1. In germline, CDR1 is SQVTM, CDR2 ANQGSEA. Germline trimming cut 3 bases from V and 8 bases from J; bases unmatched to any gene: 10. There are 14 residues in the CDR3. CDR3 sequence (DNA): TGCAGCGTTGAGGGGAGACAGGGTTGGGATGAGCAGTTCTTC. This gives the protein CSVEGRQGWDEQFF.

This clone was found a few times. V is TRBV9 and J is TRBJ2-2; 8 positions agree with TRBD2. The CDR3 is 15 amino acids. Per germline, CDR1 SGDLS and CDR2 YYNGEE. After removal of 4 bases from V and 4 bases from J, the junction contained 6 bases not matched to a gene. The chain's CDR3 is CASSSKAGATGELFF. The CDR3 nucleotides are TGTGCCAGCAGCTCGAAAGCGGGGGCCACCGGGGAGCTGTTTTTT.

In the case of this clone: This sample includes further DNA sequences coding for the same CDR3. The chain couples TRBV7-2 to TRBJ2-1; no clear D gene. The germline V gene has CDR1 SGHTA and CDR2 FQGNSA. This CDR3 has 12 amino acids. The V gene lost 6 bases and the J gene lost 1 base, with 4 bases spanning the gap. DNA for the CDR3: TGTGCCAGCAGTCCATCCTACAATGAGCAGTTCTTC. Amino acid sequence: CASSPSYNEQFF.

J is TRBJ2-1 and V is TRBV4-1; 10 bases are shared with TRBD1. Germline CDR1 and CDR2: MGHRA and YSYEKL. This CDR3 comprises 16 residues. V was pared by 0 bases and J by 5 bases, with 4 bases of the junction left unmatched. This CDR3 is CASSQESGTGDNEQFF. CDR3 DNA: TGCGCCAGCAGCCAAGAATCTGGGACAGGGGACAATGAGCAGTTCTTC.

This sequence joins TRBV19 and TRBJ1-1, with TRBD1 identical over 11 bases. With 5 bases clipped from V and 4 bases from J, the junction kept 9 bases outside the gene matches. The CDR3 is 16 residues long. Germline V lookup: CDR1 LNHDA, CDR2 SQIVND (reference sequence). CDR3 sequence: CASSLRTGGIITEAFF. CDR3 in DNA: TGTGCCAGTAGTTTGCGGACAGGGGGCATCATCACTGAAGCTTTCTTT.

This clone was counted between two and nine times. The chain recombines TRBV29-1 with TRBJ2-7; unclear D gene. This CDR3 is 12 amino acids long. V lost 6 bases to trimming and J lost 5 bases, with 14 bases between them. Germline CDR1 SQVTM, CDR2 ANQGSEA. The CDR3 nucleotides read TGCAGCGTAACCGTGGGCCGGCACGAGCAGTACTTC. This gives the protein CSVTVGRHEQYF.

J is TRBJ1-4 and V is TRBV30, with 10 bases matching TRBD1. CDR3 length: 18 amino acids. Unmatched junction bases numbered 8, after V lost 0 bases and J lost 1 base. Per the germline V gene, CDR1 is GTSNPN and CDR2 is SVGIG (reference sequence). CDR3 sequence reads: CAWSVGGTGAVTNEKLFF. The CDR3, as DNA: TGTGCCTGGAGTGTCGGAGGGACAGGGGCCGTAACTAATGAAAAACTGTTTTTT.

This clone was seen a handful of times. The chain carries TRBV7-2 and TRBJ2-1; D is unresolved. Germline V gene lookup returns CDR1 SGHTA and CDR2 FQGNSA. This CDR3 is built from 15 residues. The V end lost 5 bases, the J end lost 0 bases, and 11 bases lay between the germline ends. The DNA for the CDR3 is TGTGCCAGCAGCCGCGATGTGAGCTCCTACAATGAGCAGTTCTTC. This translates into CASSRDVSSYNEQFF.

V usage is TRBV4-2 and J usage is TRBJ2-5; 9 nucleotides line up with TRBD1. The length of the CDR3 is 16 residues. J was trimmed by 5 bases and V by 4 bases; bases with no gene match: 11. Germline CDR1 reads LGHNA; CDR2 reads YNFKEQ. The CDR3 nucleotides read TGTGCCAGCAGCCGAACGGGACAGGGTCTTCGGGAGACCCAGTACTTC. Protein product: CASSRTGQGLRETQYF.

The rearrangement uses TRBV19 and TRBJ2-7; weak D call: TRBD2 (6 bases). The CDR3 is made up of 15 amino acids. V lost 5 bases to trimming and J lost 1 base, with 15 bases between them. The germline V gene has CDR1 LNHDA and CDR2 SQIVND (reference sequence). CDR3 in amino acids: CASSVRGGESYEQYF. As DNA, the CDR3 is TGTGCCAGTAGTGTACGGGGCGGGGAGTCCTACGAGCAGTACTTC.